This T cell receptor (beta chain) emerged from a study of shared clonotypes between healthy human individuals. Points from the study as a whole: Only blood samples were collected, and tissue repertoires likely differ. Relative to clonotypes present in all four donors, those not shared had lower generation probabilities.

Libraries were prepared by immunoSEQ multiplex PCR; TCRdb keeps only in-frame clonotypes and omits some of them. The sample has more than 2 million clones, roughly 94% seen once; the top ten hold 0.13%. Worth noting for this clone: Its target is not known.

V trimming: 2 bases; J trimming: 0 bases; junction bases outside the gene matches: 4. Germline lookup yields CDR1 MNHNS and CDR2 SASEGT. CDR3 length: 16 residues. Donation came from healthy HIV-negative adults that had no recent acute infections or vaccinations. Every contributor of samples was a Caucasian grown-up residing in Nashville, Tennessee. V usage is TRBV6-1 and J usage is TRBJ2-1, with 7 bases identical to TRBD1. The sequence came from a man younger than 30 in good health. The material sequenced was naive CD4+ T cells sorted from blood. The subset: CD45RA+ positively selected. Written as DNA, the CDR3 is TGTGCCAGCAGTGAACAACAGGGGAGCTCCTACAATGAGCAGTTCTTC. Protein product: CASSEQQGSSYNEQFF.